Shown below are 19 T cell receptor beta chains from a single sample sequenced in a study of control samples from healthy donors and cancer patients. The protocol was immunoSEQ multiplex PCR, while the TCRdb copy is restricted to in-frame clones and leaves out a portion. The repertoire holds more than 95,000 clones, with around 89% as singletons. The material sequenced was PBMCs. These receptor sequences come from a man in his sixties with lung cancer.

The genes are TRBV14 and TRBJ2-2; D is tentatively TRBD1 or TRBD2 (6 bases each). This CDR3 comprises 16 residues. Trimming pared 6 bases from V and 4 bases from J, leaving 18 bases between. Germline V lookup: CDR1 SGHDN, CDR2 FVKESK. CDR3 DNA: TGTGCCAGCAGTTCCAAACAGGGAGGAAGCACCGGGGAGCTGTTTTTT. Encoded protein: CASSSKQGGSTGELFF.

This clone was found a few times. V usage is TRBV15 and J usage is TRBJ2-5; D perhaps matches TRBD1 (6 bases). This CDR3 region has 14 residues. With 2 bases removed from V and 5 bases from J, the gap between germline ends came to 12 bases. CDR1 and CDR2 (germline): LNHNV, YYDKDF (reference sequence). CDR3 loop: CATSRNRGSETQYF. In DNA, the CDR3 is TGTGCCACCAGCAGAAATAGGGGGAGCGAGACCCAGTACTTC.

The chain joins TRBV6-5 to TRBJ1-2, with a tentative D call TRBD1 (6 bases). Trimming left V 7 bases short and J 8 bases short, with 17 bases between. The CDR3 totals 13 residues. Per germline, CDR1 MNHEY and CDR2 SVGAGI. Here the CDR3 reads CASTEQGRTGYTF. CDR3 nucleotide sequence: TGTGCCAGCACCGAACAGGGACGCACGGGCTACACCTTC.

The genes are TRBV6-5 and TRBJ1-4; TRBD1 aligns across 9 bases. V dropped 5 bases and J dropped 7; count of bases not matched to a gene: 8. The CDR3 loop spans 15 amino acids. Germline assignment: CDR1 MNHEY and CDR2 SVGAGI. This chain's CDR3 is CASSRGQGGSEKLFF. For the CDR3, the DNA is TGTGCCAGCAGTAGGGGACAGGGCGGCAGTGAAAAACTGTTTTTT.

The V and J genes are TRBV7-9 and TRBJ1-2; 9 bases match TRBD1. CDR1 SEHNR and CDR2 FQNEAQ come from the germline V gene (reference sequence). This CDR3 spans 13 amino acids. V shed 5 bases, J shed 6 bases, and the junction held 4 bases outside the gene matches. This CDR3 is CASSLGQGNGYTF. As DNA, the CDR3 is TGTGCCAGCAGCCTAGGACAGGGGAATGGCTACACCTTC.

The chain is built from TRBV25-1 and TRBJ1-5; maybe TRBD1 (6 bases). Germline values: CDR1 MGHDK, CDR2 SYGVNS. The V end lost 4 bases, the J end lost 6 bases, and 13 bases lay between the germline ends. CDR3 length: 14 residues. CDR3: CASSAAGGGQPQHF. CDR3 DNA sequence: TGTGCCAGCAGTGCAGCTGGAGGGGGTCAGCCCCAGCATTTT.

The V and J genes are TRBV30 and TRBJ2-2; 8 nucleotides align to TRBD2. Looked up from germline, CDR1 is GTSNPN and CDR2 is SVGIG (reference sequence). J lost 5 bases, V lost 3 bases, and 8 bases had no gene match. This CDR3 is 15 amino acids long. The CDR3 DNA follows: TGTGCCTGGAGCACTAGGGGCGGGGGGACCGGGGAGCTGTTTTTT. Protein: CAWSTRGGGTGELFF.

The chain joins TRBV6-4 to TRBJ2-1, with D maybe TRBD1 (5 bases). Germline V gives CDR1 MRHNA, CDR2 SNTAGT. The CDR3 consists of 13 residues. Trimming took 4 bases from V and 10 from J, leaving 14 bases between them. The DNA for the CDR3 is TGTGCCAGCAGTGGGGGCCCAATGAGAGAGCAGTTCTTC. Its translation: CASSGGPMREQFF.

The rearrangement links TRBV24-1 to TRBJ1-5, with D possibly being TRBD1 (6 bases). There are 13 residues in the CDR3. V lost 6 bases to trimming and J lost 3 bases, with 8 bases between them. CDR1 is KGHDR and CDR2 is SFDVKD in the germline V gene. Written as DNA, the CDR3 is TGTGCCACCAGTCGGGGGGCCAATCAGCCCCAGCATTTT. It is translated as CATSRGANQPQHF.

The V and J genes are TRBV2 and TRBJ1-5, with D uncertain. Germline assignment: CDR1 SNHLY and CDR2 FYNNEI. V gave up 8 bases and J gave up 0 bases, with 14 bases separating them. CDR3 size: 15 residues. The CDR3: CASVSEKTSNQPQHF. In DNA, the CDR3 is TGTGCCAGCGTAAGTGAGAAAACTAGCAATCAGCCCCAGCATTTT.

V and J are TRBV7-2 and TRBJ2-3; maybe TRBD2 (7 bases). V was clipped by 1 base and J by 2 bases, with 13 bases between them. The CDR3 contains 16 residues. CDR1 and CDR2 (germline): SGHTA, FQGNSA. The CDR3 DNA reads TGTGCCAGCAGCTTAGGGGGGCGGGGGACCACAGATACGCAGTATTTT. Translating it yields CASSLGGRGTTDTQYF. Together with reference TRBV7-2 and TRBJ2-3, the CDR3 gives the full variable domain: GAGVSQSPSNKVTEKGKDVELRCDPISGHTALYWYRQSLGQGLEFLIYFQGNSAPDKSGLPSDRFSAERTGGSVSTLTIQRTQQEDSAVYLCASSLGGRGTTDTQYFGPGTRLTVL.

This clone appeared once. The J gene is TRBJ2-3, the V gene TRBV10-3, with 9 bases fitting TRBD1. Germline V gene data show CDR1 as ENHRY and CDR2 as SYGVKD. The CDR3 runs to 16 residues. V lost 5 bases, J lost 2 bases, and 8 bases stayed unmatched. CDR3 coding DNA: TGTGCCATCAGTTTAACGACAGGGGGGGTCACAGATACGCAGTATTTT. Its protein product is CAISLTTGGVTDTQYF.

This clone appeared a single time. The J gene is TRBJ2-2, the V gene TRBV7-3; 14 bases agree with TRBD2. Per germline, CDR1 SGHTA and CDR2 FQGTGA. Trimming at V came to 5 bases and at J to 3 bases, leaving 14 bases not matched to a gene. This CDR3 contains 20 residues. The CDR3 coding sequence is TGTGCCAGCAGCCTCGAGCCAGGGACTAGCGGGGGCCGAGACACCGGGGAGCTGTTTTTT. Amino acids: CASSLEPGTSGGRDTGELFF.

The genes are TRBV12-3 or TRBV12-4 and TRBJ1-1; a weak D match, TRBD1 (6 bases). V lost 6 bases and J 5 bases, leaving 10 bases between the germline ends. The CDR3 has 12 residues. As DNA, the CDR3 is TGTGCCAGCAGGGAGGGGGGGACTGAAGCTTTCTTT. Protein product: CASREGGTEAFF.

J is TRBJ1-5 and V is TRBV19; the match to TRBD1 covers 7 bases. With 7 bases clipped from V and 6 bases from J, the junction kept 9 bases outside the gene matches. The CDR3 length is 14 residues. Germline loops: CDR1 LNHDA, CDR2 SQIVND (reference sequence). The CDR3 loop reads CASTQTGRGQPQHF. CDR3 sequence (DNA): TGTGCCAGTACCCAGACAGGGAGGGGTCAGCCCCAGCATTTT. Variable domain in full (rest from reference TRBV19 and TRBJ1-5): DGGITQSPKYLFRKEGQNVTLSCEQNLNHDAMYWYRQDPGQGLRLIYYSQIVNDFQKGDIAEGYSVSREKKESFPLTVTSAQKNPTAFYLCASTQTGRGQPQHFGDGTRLSIL.

The rearrangement uses TRBV7-3 and TRBJ1-6; D is unresolved. The germline gives CDR1 SGHTA, CDR2 FQGTGA. This CDR3 spans 13 amino acids. V was cut by 0 bases and J by 6 bases, with 3 bases left in between. CDR3 in amino acids: CASSLTPNSPLHF. CDR3 nucleotide sequence: TGTGCCAGCAGCTTAACCCCTAATTCACCCCTCCACTTT. The whole variable domain, filled in from reference TRBV7-3 and TRBJ1-6, reads GAGVSQTPSNKVTEKGKYVELRCDPISGHTALYWYRQSLGQGPEFLIYFQGTGAADDSGLPNDRFFAVRPEGSVSTLKIQRTERGDSAVYLCASSLTPNSPLHFGNGTRLTVT.

The table lists this clone with a few counts. This rearrangement joins TRBV6-5 to TRBJ1-2; 7 bases align to TRBD1. The germline V gene encodes CDR1 MNHEY and CDR2 SVGAGI. J gave up 10 bases and V 5 bases, and 4 bases lay outside the gene matches. The CDR3 covers 11 residues. CDR3 sequence (DNA): TGTGCCAGCAGTAGGGGACAGCACTACACCTTC. It is translated as CASSRGQHYTF.

This clone was found once. The rearrangement joins TRBV30 to TRBJ1-3; no definite D call. Trimming cost V 3 bases and J 7 bases, with 7 bases left between them. Per germline, CDR1 GTSNPN and CDR2 SVGIG (reference sequence). The CDR3 is 11 amino acids. In DNA form, the CDR3 reads TGTGCCTGGAGCCCCCGCAACACCATATATTTT. Translating gives CAWSPRNTIYF.

The rearrangement links TRBV12-5 to TRBJ1-3, with D uncertain. There are 12 residues in the CDR3. Germline V CDR1 and CDR2: LGHNT, FRNRAP. V lost 1 base and J 2 bases, leaving 0 bases between the germline ends. The CDR3 nucleotides are TGTGCTAGTGGTTTGGCTGGAAACACCATATATTTT. Amino acid sequence: CASGLAGNTIYF.